This paragraph reports one T cell receptor (beta chain). This clone was recorded only once. This receptor's antigen is unknown. Per-base qualities were not stored, and no clone one base away is much larger. Library method: the immunoSEQ multiplex PCR assay. TCRdb mirrors the immuneACCESS table, restricted to in-frame sequences. Some clones are absent from its copies; in checked studies, under half trace to an unresolved V gene, and the reason for the others is unknown. A total of about 100,000 clones appear in this sample, almost 95% of them only once. Roughly 0.9% of the sample is held by the ten biggest clonotypes. These data are taken from a study of T cell changes during pregnancy in multiple sclerosis (dated by TCRdb to the late 2010s). Background on the whole study: Changes in the T cell repertoire over the course of pregnancy were examined in this study in women with multiple sclerosis.

CDR1 and CDR2 are read off the germline V gene as SGHVS and FQNEAQ. Inclusive of the bounding cysteine and phenylalanine, the CDR3 is 14 residues long. Just the 42-base CDR3 DNA is kept, in frame starting at base 1. V and J are truncated by 6 bases and 0 bases respectively, leaving an intervening sequence of 9 bases. The receptor was isolated from a female donor with multiple sclerosis, enrolled in a pregnancy study. The chain employs TRBV7-8 and TRBJ1-3; the D gene is unclear. The material was peripheral blood, obtained before pregnancy. This receptor has the CDR3 CASSLYNSGNTIYF. The DNA sequence is given as TGTGCCAGCAGTCTGTATAACTCTGGAAACACCATATATTTT. When the CDR3 is completed using the reference TRBV7-8 and TRBJ1-3 genes on either side, the full variable domain is GAGVSQSPRYKVAKRGQDVALRCDPISGHVSLFWYQQALGQGPEFLTYFQNEAQLDKSGLPSDRFFAERPEGSVSTLKIQRTQQEDSAVYLCASSLYNSGNTIYFGEGSWLTVV.